The 15 T cell receptor beta chains listed next were all sequenced from one sample in a study of early T cells in non-severe SARS-CoV-2 infection. MiXCR, applied by TCRdb to the 5' RACE reads, yields one record per CDR3 protein. The sample contains around 40,000 distinct CDR3 sequences, around 9.9% of which appear only once. The sample consisted of whole blood. The receptors shown here come from an adult who was a healthcare worker with PCR-confirmed SARS-CoV-2 infection or an uninfected control (not recorded which).

V is TRBV30 and J is TRBJ2-5; D gene ambiguous. The CDR3 is 13 residues long. V lost 0 bases, J lost 3 bases, and 8 bases lay in between. Germline-derived CDR1 and CDR2 are GTSNPN and SVGIG (reference sequence). Here the CDR3 reads CAWSVQQKETQYF. DNA of the CDR3: TGTGCCTGGAGTGTACAACAGAAAGAGACCCAGTACTTC.

A few counts support this clonotype. The chain employs TRBV29-1 and TRBJ1-1; 7 nucleotides match TRBD1. The CDR3 is 14 residues long. J was trimmed by 5 bases and V by 7 bases; bases with no gene match: 13. Germline values: CDR1 SQVTM, CDR2 ANQGSEA. Here the CDR3 reads CSANPRGAGTEAFF. The CDR3 DNA reads as TGCAGCGCTAACCCCAGGGGGGCCGGGACTGAAGCTTTCTTT.

This sequence joins TRBV2 and TRBJ2-7; TRBD1 is a possible D gene (5 bases). Deletions cut 7 bases from V and 2 bases from J, with 21 bases between. The CDR3 covers 16 residues. Germline lookup yields CDR1 SNHLY and CDR2 FYNNEI. CDR3 coding DNA: TGTGCCAGCACCCCTGAACAGGCGTTCCTTACCTACGAGCAGTACTTC. Translation gives CASTPEQAFLTYEQYF.

V gene TRBV10-2 combines with J gene TRBJ1-1; D ambiguous. Trimming took 6 bases from V and 0 from J, leaving 8 bases between them. The CDR3 has 13 residues. From germline, CDR1 is WSHSY and CDR2 SAAADI. The CDR3 is CASRAWVNTEAFF. The CDR3 nucleotides are TGCGCCAGCAGGGCTTGGGTGAACACTGAAGCTTTCTTT.

By sample fraction, this clonotype is medium-sized (0.01 to 0.1%). The J gene is TRBJ1-6, the V gene TRBV7-2; 12 positions match TRBD1. The CDR3 totals 13 residues. J lost 9 bases, V lost 8 bases, and 2 bases had no gene match. The V gene's germline CDR1 is SGHTA and CDR2 FQGNSA. CDR3 nucleotide sequence: TGTGCCAGCGGGGGACAGGGGGCTTCACCCCTCCACTTT. Translating gives CASGGQGASPLHF.

This chain connects TRBV3-1 to TRBJ2-5, with 8 positions matching TRBD2. The J segment lost 4 bases and the V segment lost 0 bases, leaving 7 bases of the junction unmatched. The V gene's germline CDR1 is LGHDT and CDR2 YNNKEL (reference sequence). The CDR3 loop spans 16 amino acids. The CDR3 here is CASSQDWRGAPETQYF. The CDR3 DNA sequence: TGTGCCAGCAGCCAAGACTGGCGGGGGGCCCCAGAGACCCAGTACTTC.

V gene TRBV5-1 combines with J gene TRBJ1-2; TRBD1 agrees at 8 bases. V shed 4 bases, J shed 4 bases, and the junction held 3 bases outside the gene matches. The CDR3 length is 13 residues. The V gene's germline CDR1 is SGHRS and CDR2 YFSETQ. The CDR3 protein is CASSPGTGYGYTF. DNA for the CDR3: TGCGCCAGCAGCCCCGGGACAGGCTATGGCTACACCTTC.

This clonotype turned up a few times. The chain carries TRBV2 and TRBJ2-7, with D uncertain. Trimming removed 8 bases from V and 6 bases from J, with 8 bases in between. This CDR3 is built from 10 residues. Germline CDR1 and CDR2: SNHLY and FYNNEI. As DNA, the CDR3 is TGTGCCAGCTTAAGTTCCGAGCAGTACTTC. This translates into CASLSSEQYF. The complete variable domain, with remaining parts taken from reference TRBV2 and TRBJ2-7, reads EPEVTQTPSHQVTQMGQEVILRCVPISNHLYFYWYRQILGQKVEFLVSFYNNEISEKSEIFDDQFSVERPDGSNFTLKIRSTKLEDSAMYFCASLSSEQYFGPGTRLTVT.

This clonotype was seen once. This chain connects TRBV20-1 to TRBJ1-1; 8 bases map to TRBD1. The CDR3 is made up of 15 amino acids. The germline V gene has CDR1 DFQATT and CDR2 SNEGSKA (reference sequence). V gave up 3 bases and J gave up 0 bases; unmatched junction bases: 6. The CDR3 loop reads CSASGTGGMNTEAFF. The CDR3 DNA reads TGCAGTGCTAGCGGCACAGGGGGTATGAACACTGAAGCTTTCTTT.

The CDR3 here is CASGRQATGTQYF. The CDR3 DNA sequence: TGTGCCAGCGGTAGACAGGCAACCGGGACCCAGTACTTC. The chain links TRBV2 to TRBJ2-5; tentative D call: TRBD1 (6 bases). Germline V lookup: CDR1 SNHLY, CDR2 FYNNEI. The V end was cut by 8 bases, the J end by 7 bases, with 17 bases between. The CDR3 covers 13 residues.

The chain uses TRBV9 and TRBJ1-1, with D possibly matching TRBD1 (5 bases). V shed 0 bases and J shed 3 bases, with 9 bases lying between them. Germline V gives CDR1 SGDLS, CDR2 YYNGEE. The CDR3 consists of 14 residues. The DNA of the CDR3 is TGTGCCAGCAGCGTAGGGACAAGCGACACTGAAGCTTTCTTT. Its translation: CASSVGTSDTEAFF.

This clonotype was detected only a few times. V and J are TRBV4-3 and TRBJ1-1, with D tentatively TRBD1 (5 bases). Trimming cost V 2 bases and J 0 bases, with 19 bases left between them. This CDR3 contains 18 residues. CDR1 is LGHNA, CDR2 YSLEER, per germline. In DNA form, the CDR3 reads TGCGCCAGCAGCCAACAACCTCCGGGACGGACGATGAACACTGAAGCTTTCTTT. It encodes CASSQQPPGRTMNTEAFF.

This clonotype was seen ten or more times. V usage is TRBV6-6 and J usage is TRBJ1-2, with TRBD1 identical over 11 bases. This CDR3 comprises 15 residues. V was clipped by 5 bases and J by 4 bases; unmatched bases: 6. Germline V gives CDR1 MNHNY, CDR2 SVGAGI (reference sequence). The CDR3 bases are TGTGCCAGCAGTCACCGGACAGGGGGCGCCTATGGCTACACCTTC. Its protein product is CASSHRTGGAYGYTF.

This clonotype was seen only once. DNA for the CDR3: TGTGCCAGTAGTATAGATCTTCAGACAGGGGCGATTGGCTACACCTTC. Its translation: CASSIDLQTGAIGYTF. The rearrangement joins TRBV19 to TRBJ1-2, with 8 bases fitting TRBD1. Trimming removed 0 bases from V and 7 bases from J; junction bases left unmatched: 10. This CDR3 has 16 amino acids. CDR1 is LNHDA and CDR2 is SQIVND in the germline V gene (reference sequence).

Notes on this clonotype: This may come from a read error, since a much larger clone is one base off. The V and J genes are TRBV12-3 or TRBV12-4 and TRBJ1-1, with TRBD1 identical over 8 bases. The CDR3 contains 14 residues. The CDR3 nucleotides are TGTACCAGCAGTTCTCAGGGGGCCTGGGCTGAAGCTTTCTTT. Translated, it gives CTSSSQGAWAEAFF.